These T cell receptor beta chains were read from a single sample in a study of Graves' ophthalmopathy and Graves' hyperthyroidism. TCRdb analysed the multiplex PCR reads with MiXCR anew, one entry per CDR3 protein. This sample carries hundreds of thousands of distinct CDR3 sequences, around 20% of them seen once, and the ten largest clones take more than 2.5%. Sequenced input: peripheral blood. These receptors came from a young woman with stable Graves' hyperthyroidism. Both conserved end residues are part of each CDR3. The D gene is left open where the match is weak. Not every row has a clone size; where given, it reads once, few, many or a size class.

V: TRBV19
size: many
J: TRBJ2-7
D: TRBD2
CDR3: CASSMGSGASYEQYF
DNA: TGTGCCAGTAGTATGGGTAGCGGGGCTTCCTACGAGCAGTACTTC

V: TRBV5-1
size: many
J: TRBJ2-5
D: TRBD2
CDR3: CASSLGLAGETQYF
DNA: TGTGCCAGCAGTTTGGGACTAGCGGGAGAGACCCAGTACTTC

V: TRBV6-5
size: few
J: TRBJ2-7
D: NA
CDR3: CASSYSSDSYEQYF
DNA: TGTGCCAGCAGTTACTCGTCGGATTCCTACGAGCAGTACTTC

V: TRBV28
size: many
J: TRBJ2-4
D: TRBD1
CDR3: CASSPSQGALISKNIQYF
DNA: TGTGCCAGCAGTCCGTCCCAGGGGGCGCTTATTTCCAAAAACATTCAGTACTTC

V: TRBV2
size: NA
J: TRBJ1-1
D: NA
CDR3: CASSERQEFTEALF
DNA: TGTGCCAGCAGTGAAAGACAGGAATTCACTGAAGCTTTATTT

V: TRBV24-1
size: many
J: TRBJ2-7
D: NA
CDR3: CATSGSTSTYEQYF
DNA: TGTGCCACCTCCGGATCGACATCCACCTACGAGCAGTACTTC

V: TRBV12-3/TRBV12-4
size: many
J: TRBJ1-6
D: TRBD1
CDR3: CASSWGTGGNSPLHF
DNA: TGTGCCAGCAGTTGGGGGACAGGTGGAAATTCACCCCTCCACTTT

V: TRBV12-3/TRBV12-4
size: many
J: TRBJ1-2
D: NA
CDR3: CASSLTQRGRGYTF
DNA: TGTGCCAGCAGTTTAACCCAACGGGGACGTGGCTACACCTTC

V: TRBV12-3/TRBV12-4
size: NA
J: TRBJ1-2
D: NA
CDR3: CASSYTRVPGENYGYTF
DNA: TGTGCCAGCAGTTACACCCGCGTCCCGGGGGAAAACTATGGCTACACCTTC

V: TRBV7-9
size: many
J: TRBJ2-5
D: TRBD2
CDR3: CASSQAGGGETQYF
DNA: TGTGCCAGCAGCCAAGCGGGAGGTGGGGAGACCCAGTACTTC

V: TRBV7-3
size: few
J: TRBJ1-1
D: NA
CDR3: CASSLWAATEAFF
DNA: TGTGCCAGCAGCTTATGGGCGGCTACTGAAGCTTTCTTT

V: TRBV6-1
size: few
J: TRBJ2-3
D: TRBD2
CDR3: CASSEAAGGPTDTQYF
DNA: TGTGCCAGCAGTGAAGCGGCGGGAGGGCCCACAGATACGCAGTATTTT

V: TRBV28
size: many
J: TRBJ1-5
D: NA
CDR3: CASSPDRDGSNQPQHF
DNA: TGTGCCAGCAGTCCCGACCGGGACGGTAGCAATCAGCCCCAGCATTTT

V: TRBV20-1
size: many
J: TRBJ2-7
D: NA
CDR3: CSARFSGSGTYEQYF
DNA: TGCAGTGCTAGATTCAGCGGAAGTGGAACCTACGAGCAGTACTTC

V: TRBV19
size: NA
J: TRBJ1-5
D: NA
CDR3: CASSILGIRGNQPQHF
DNA: TGTGCCAGTAGTATCTTGGGGATCAGGGGCAATCAGCCCCAGCATTTT

V: TRBV5-1
size: many
J: TRBJ2-7
D: TRBD2
CDR3: CASSLWTSGTSSYEQYF
DNA: TGCGCCAGCAGCTTGTGGACTAGCGGGACTAGCTCCTACGAGCAGTACTTC

V: TRBV6-2/TRBV6-3
size: many
J: TRBJ2-5
D: NA
CDR3: CASSYVTRRGTQYF
DNA: TGTGCCAGCAGTTACGTTACCAGAAGGGGGACCCAGTACTTC

V: TRBV7-2
size: many
J: TRBJ2-4
D: TRBD1
CDR3: CASSLSGTALNIQYF
DNA: TGTGCCAGCAGCTTATCCGGGACAGCCCTAAACATTCAGTACTTC

V: TRBV6-2/TRBV6-3
size: many
J: TRBJ2-7
D: NA
CDR3: CASSPPGTSYEQYF
DNA: TGTGCCAGCAGTCCGCCCGGGACCTCCTACGAGCAGTACTTC

V: TRBV30
size: many
J: TRBJ2-7
D: TRBD2
CDR3: CAWSPGLAANYEQYF
DNA: TGTGCCTGGAGTCCGGGACTAGCGGCGAACTACGAGCAGTACTTC

V: TRBV20-1
size: NA
J: TRBJ2-5
D: NA
CDR3: CSADSRGETQYF
DNA: TGCAGTGCTGATTCCCGGGGGGAGACCCAGTACTTC

V: TRBV27
size: many
J: TRBJ2-7
D: TRBD2
CDR3: CASSLSIVGVAGSLMPSYEQYF
DNA: TGTGCCAGCAGTTTATCCATTGTGGGGGTAGCGGGATCCCTGATGCCCTCATACGAGCAGTACTTC

V: TRBV6-5
size: many
J: TRBJ1-1
D: NA
CDR3: CASSPARGTEAFF
DNA: TGTGCCAGCAGCCCCGCCCGGGGCACTGAAGCTTTCTTT

V: TRBV11-1
size: few
J: TRBJ2-2
D: NA
CDR3: CASSFPGYGDTGELFF
DNA: TGTGCCAGCAGCTTCCCCGGGTATGGGGACACCGGGGAGCTGTTTTTT

V: TRBV9
size: few
J: TRBJ2-4
D: NA
CDR3: CASSPRDFHMQYF
DNA: TGTGCCAGCAGCCCCCGGGACTTCCATATGCAGTACTTC

V: TRBV28
size: NA
J: TRBJ2-7
D: NA
CDR3: CASSPPIGGSYYEQYF
DNA: TGTGCCAGCAGCCCTCCCATTGGGGGGAGTTACTACGAGCAGTACTTC

V: TRBV6-5
size: many
J: TRBJ1-1
D: TRBD1
CDR3: CASSSQGISAEAFF
DNA: TGTGCCAGCAGTTCACAGGGGATATCGGCTGAAGCTTTCTTT

V: TRBV7-6
size: NA
J: TRBJ2-7
D: TRBD1
CDR3: CASSDVDRGAQYF
DNA: TGTGCCAGCAGCGACGTGGACAGGGGGGCGCAGTACTTC

V: TRBV5-1
size: many
J: TRBJ1-5
D: NA
CDR3: CASSLGVGQPQHF
DNA: TGCGCCAGCAGCTTGGGGGTCGGTCAGCCCCAGCATTTT

V: TRBV7-2
size: many
J: TRBJ2-4
D: NA
CDR3: CASSLLGPGHTKNIQYF
DNA: TGTGCCAGCAGCCTCCTAGGCCCGGGACATACCAAAAACATTCAGTACTTC

V: TRBV7-3
size: NA
J: TRBJ2-2
D: NA
CDR3: CASSPGGSTGELFF
DNA: TGTGCCAGCAGCCCAGGGGGGAGCACCGGGGAGCTGTTTTTT

V: TRBV12-3/TRBV12-4
size: NA
J: TRBJ2-2
D: TRBD2
CDR3: CASSLTSGGHTGELFF
DNA: TGTGCCAGCAGCCTGACTAGCGGGGGCCACACCGGGGAGCTGTTTTTT

V: TRBV27
size: many
J: TRBJ2-7
D: TRBD2
CDR3: CASRWSSGSHEQYF
DNA: TGTGCCAGCAGATGGAGTAGCGGGAGCCACGAGCAGTACTTC

V: TRBV28
size: many
J: TRBJ2-7
D: NA
CDR3: CASSLKTGGAYEQYF
DNA: TGTGCCAGCAGTTTAAAAACCGGAGGGGCCTACGAGCAGTACTTC

V: TRBV4-3
size: NA
J: TRBJ2-2
D: TRBD2
CDR3: CASSQGSGRRYGELFF
DNA: TGCGCCAGCAGCCAAGGTAGCGGGAGAAGATACGGGGAGCTGTTTTTT

V: TRBV2
size: many
J: TRBJ1-1
D: NA
CDR3: CAGSETQNSVEAFF
DNA: TGTGCCGGCAGTGAAACACAGAACAGTGTTGAAGCTTTCTTT

V: TRBV2
size: NA
J: TRBJ1-6
D: NA
CDR3: CVSHRRANNSPLHF
DNA: TGTGTCAGCCATAGAAGGGCTAATAATTCACCCCTCCACTTT

V: TRBV12-3/TRBV12-4
size: many
J: TRBJ2-7
D: TRBD1
CDR3: CASRRTGDSYEQYF
DNA: TGTGCCAGCAGGAGGACAGGGGACAGCTACGAGCAGTACTTC

V: TRBV10-3
size: many
J: TRBJ1-2
D: NA
CDR3: CAISEQGEGYTF
DNA: TGTGCCATCAGTGAGCAAGGGGAAGGCTACACCTTC

V: TRBV6-2/TRBV6-3
size: many
J: TRBJ1-5
D: NA
CDR3: CASSYSGSTSYSNQPQHF
DNA: TGTGCCAGCAGTTACTCAGGGTCGACAAGCTATAGCAATCAGCCCCAGCATTTT

V: TRBV6-1
size: many
J: TRBJ1-6
D: NA
CDR3: CAGSPIVGQAASPLHF
DNA: TGTGCCGGCAGCCCCATAGTTGGGCAGGCCGCTTCACCCCTCCACTTT

V: TRBV6-1
size: many
J: TRBJ2-4
D: NA
CDR3: CASRPSGEVFNIQYF
DNA: TGTGCCAGCAGACCCTCAGGGGAAGTTTTTAACATTCAGTACTTC

V: TRBV11-2
size: many
J: TRBJ1-1
D: NA
CDR3: CASSLDWTMNTEAFF
DNA: TGTGCCAGCAGCTTAGATTGGACCATGAACACTGAAGCTTTCTTT

V: TRBV28
size: NA
J: TRBJ2-5
D: TRBD1
CDR3: CASSTGTGVQETQDF
DNA: TGTGCCAGCAGCACCGGGACAGGGGTGCAAGAGACCCAGGACTTC

V: TRBV28
size: NA
J: TRBJ1-5
D: NA
CDR3: CASSLLGPHQPQHF
DNA: TGTGCCAGCAGTTTATTGGGCCCGCATCAGCCCCAGCATTTT

V: TRBV30
size: many
J: TRBJ2-7
D: TRBD2
CDR3: CAWGLAGEPHEQYF
DNA: TGTGCCTGGGGATTAGCGGGAGAACCTCACGAGCAGTACTTC

V: TRBV6-1
size: NA
J: TRBJ1-1
D: NA
CDR3: CASGKGLVAFF
DNA: TGTGCCAGCGGGAAGGGGTTGGTAGCTTTCTTT

V: TRBV12-3/TRBV12-4
size: many
J: TRBJ2-5
D: NA
CDR3: CASSLKGSTGAGETQYF
DNA: TGTGCCAGCAGTTTAAAGGGGAGTACGGGGGCAGGAGAGACCCAGTACTTC

V: TRBV19
size: many
J: TRBJ2-2
D: NA
CDR3: CASSIPPTDLLNTGELFF
DNA: TGTGCCAGTAGTATACCCCCCACAGACCTTTTGAACACCGGGGAGCTGTTTTTT

V: TRBV10-2
size: NA
J: TRBJ2-5
D: NA
CDR3: CASSEGLPIQETQYF
DNA: TGCGCCAGCAGTGAGGGATTACCAATCCAGGAGACCCAGTACTTC

V: TRBV2
size: many
J: TRBJ1-6
D: TRBD1
CDR3: CASRGGTGGPLNSPLHF
DNA: TGTGCCAGCAGGGGGGGGACAGGGGGTCCCCTTAATTCACCCCTCCACTTT

V: TRBV28
size: NA
J: TRBJ1-1
D: TRBD1
CDR3: CASSSDRGMNTEALF
DNA: TGTGCCAGCAGTTCAGACAGGGGCATGAACACTGAAGCTCTCTTT

V: TRBV6-1
size: NA
J: TRBJ1-5
D: NA
CDR3: CASKRGQFSNQPQHF
DNA: TGTGCCAGCAAACGCGGTCAATTTAGCAATCAGCCCCAGCATTTT